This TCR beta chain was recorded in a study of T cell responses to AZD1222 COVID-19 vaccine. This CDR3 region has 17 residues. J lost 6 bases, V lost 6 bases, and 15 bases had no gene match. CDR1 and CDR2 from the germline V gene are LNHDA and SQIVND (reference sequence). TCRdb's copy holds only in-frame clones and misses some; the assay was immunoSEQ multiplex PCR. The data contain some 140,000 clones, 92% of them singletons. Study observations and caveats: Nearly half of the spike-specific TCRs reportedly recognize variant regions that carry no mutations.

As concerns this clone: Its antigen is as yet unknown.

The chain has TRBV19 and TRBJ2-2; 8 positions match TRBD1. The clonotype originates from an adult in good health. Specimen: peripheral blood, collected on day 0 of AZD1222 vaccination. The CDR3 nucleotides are TGTGCCAGTAGGCGACAGGGGTCGACAGACTTGGCCGGGGAGCTGTTTTTT. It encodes CASRRQGSTDLAGELFF.